This TCR beta chain came from a study of shared clonotypes between healthy human individuals (dated by TCRdb to about 2020). About the full investigation: The cohort included a few men and a couple of women between 18 and 49 years of age. Different laboratories and diverse techniques were used to prepare libraries and sequence TCR repertoires, to increase sequencing depth and limit assay-specific biases. Each donor's leukapheresis produced roughly between roughly 0.9 and 8.9 billion PBMCs. For each donor, CD4 naive and CD4 memory were each run on three plates, CD8 naive on two plates, and CD8 memory on one plate. Blood TCR repertoires of four to six healthy adults were deeply sequenced to estimate repertoire size and the extent of clonotype sharing between individuals.

TCR CDR3 regions were amplified from genomic DNA by multiplex PCR using the deep immunoSEQ assay. Extracted genomic DNA from each cell subset was distributed evenly across all wells of several immunoSEQ 96-well plates, and each plate was treated as a replicate. For sorted subsets, 150 to 200 ng genomic DNA, equal to tens of thousands of T cell genomes, was loaded into each replicate PCR. Purified libraries were quantified with a Qubit 3.0 fluorometer, sized on a Bioanalyzer 2100, and re-quantified with the KAPA Library Quantification kit. Every immunoSEQ 96-well plate was sequenced on a separate single-read 150-cycle Illumina NextSeq 550 flow cell. As for the original processing: Because the immunoSEQ output included only junctional sequences and no quality scores, the filtering could not be the same as the filtering used for full-length reads. Sequences were annotated with PyIR, a Python wrapper for IgBLAST v1.9, using IMGT germline references to assign V/J genes and CDR3. Reads were filtered out if the reads had weak V/J assignments (E-value above 1e-6), no CDR3, stop codons, out-of-frame junctions, or ambiguous translated residues. A V3J clonotype was defined by an identical inferred V gene, J gene, and CDR3 amino acid sequence. To compute the percentage overlap between repertoires, the number of shared unique clonotypes was divided by the size of the smaller repertoire. Three approaches were used to assess repertoire richness: RTK rarefaction, the Chao1 estimator, and Recon v2.1 estimates of unobserved clonotypes. For all TCRbeta clonotypes obtained by the gDNA method from several donors, generation probabilities were computed with OLGA. In its TCRdb copy, this immuneACCESS table keeps in-frame sequences only and misses some clones. Where compared with another copy, unresolved V genes explain less than half of these, and the others have no known cause. V, J and clone size reflect that table, while D and trimming were determined from the DNA. The table for this sample lists around 2.1 million clones; about 94% of them were counted only once. Roughly 0.13% of the sample is held by the ten biggest clonotypes.

The full study reports these points: The small number of donors limited the genetic and exposure-history diversity represented. Rarefaction of sorted-subset datasets indicated incomplete sequencing despite the large sequencing depth. When several donors were compared, the shared fraction of clonotypes was 5% to 6.5% for naive CD4, about 4% for naive CD8, 2% to 2.5% for memory CD4, and less than 0.5% for memory CD8. Based on pairwise subsampling, the degree of clonotype sharing among donors was expected to be affected by sequencing depth. Higher generation probabilities were observed for clonotypes shared by all four sorted-subset donors than for non-shared clonotypes. Naive subsets generally had larger estimated clonotype richness than memory subsets did. Only blood was sampled, and tissue TCR repertoires likely differ from those in blood.

V and J lose 2 bases and 12 bases, and a span of 11 bases separates them. The germline V gene yields MNHEY for CDR1 and SVGAGI for CDR2. The CDR3, cysteine through phenylalanine, is 13 amino acids long. The kept DNA is CDR3 alone, 39 bases in frame from the first base. The donors were healthy, HIV-negative adults with no recently reported acute infections or vaccinations. All donors were Caucasian adults living in Nashville, Tennessee, USA. CD4+ T cells were enriched by magnetic negative selection, after which naive cells were positively selected on CD45RA and the negative fraction was taken as the memory subset. After blood collection by leukapheresis, PBMCs were isolated using Ficoll-Histopaque density gradient centrifugation and then cryopreserved in the vapor phase of liquid nitrogen. Analytical flow cytometry was used to check the purity and quantity of each magnetically sorted T cell population. Genomic DNA was isolated from each sorted fraction and quantified by UV absorbance on a Nanodrop 2000c.

This clone was recorded a few times. Its antigen specificity is not known. Within one base of it there is no much larger clone, and no base qualities were kept. The sequence joins TRBV6-5 to TRBJ1-6; the D gene is not confidently resolved. Sequencing was carried out using naive CD4+ T cells sorted from blood. The sample's cell subset or site label is to be understood as: CD45RA+ positively selected. The sequence derives from a man in his late teens or twenties in good health. The DNA reads TGTGCCAGCAGTTACAATGGATTAGGACCCCTCCACTTT. Its product reads: CASSYNGLGPLHF.